These 6 T cell receptor beta chains were all obtained from the same sample, sequenced in a study of OX40 agonist ivuxolimab in advanced cancers. Assay: immunoSEQ multiplex PCR; the TCRdb copy retains only in-frame clones and omits some. Of just under 65,000 clones listed, 91% are singletons. Material: CD4+ or CD8+ T cells sorted from blood, obtained in a trial of the OX40 agonist ivuxolimab. The receptors shown here come from an adult with an advanced solid tumor such as melanoma, head and neck, liver or kidney cancer.

The chain has TRBV5-1 and TRBJ2-4, with D perhaps assigned TRBD1 or TRBD2 (5 bases each). Trimming shortened V by 4 bases and J by 3 bases, and 17 bases separated the two germline ends. The length of the CDR3 is 16 residues. The germline CDR1 and CDR2 sequences are SGHRS and YFSETQ. This CDR3 is CASSRDGDGVKNIQYF. CDR3 coding DNA: TGCGCCAGCAGCCGGGACGGGGACGGCGTCAAAAACATTCAGTACTTC.

There are a few counts of this clone. V is TRBV4-2 and J is TRBJ1-2; the D gene is possibly TRBD1 (5 bases). Trimming left V 0 bases short and J 4 bases short, with 15 bases between. The CDR3 consists of 16 residues. The germline V gene has CDR1 LGHNA and CDR2 YNFKEQ. CDR3 sequence reads: CASSQDVVTVSYGYTF. CDR3 nucleotide sequence: TGTGCCAGCAGCCAAGATGTGGTGACAGTCTCCTATGGCTACACCTTC.

This chain uses TRBV7-9 with TRBJ2-7; 14 nucleotides align to TRBD2. This CDR3 comprises 19 residues. CDR1 SEHNR and CDR2 FQNEAQ come from the germline V gene (reference sequence). V shed 5 bases and J 0 bases; nucleotides not matched to a gene: 12. DNA for the CDR3: TGTGCCAGCAGCCAGGGGACTAGCGGGAGTCCCAAGAGCTCCTACGAGCAGTACTTC. Translating it yields CASSQGTSGSPKSSYEQYF.

The V call is TRBV6-5, the J call TRBJ1-5, with TRBD1 as a possible D gene (5 bases). The V end lost 0 bases, the J end lost 1 base, and 7 bases lay between the germline ends. This CDR3 region has 15 residues. Germline values: CDR1 MNHEY, CDR2 SVGAGI. In DNA form, the CDR3 reads TGTGCCAGCAGTTACTCAGGGGTGAGCAATCAGCCCCAGCATTTT. Translation: CASSYSGVSNQPQHF.

V is TRBV19 and J is TRBJ1-1; no reliable D call. This CDR3 spans 13 amino acids. From germline, CDR1 is LNHDA and CDR2 SQIVND (reference sequence). V gave up 5 bases and J gave up 5 bases, with 12 bases separating them. This CDR3 is CASSEGRLTEAFF. CDR3 DNA: TGTGCCAGTAGTGAGGGCCGCTTGACTGAAGCTTTCTTT.

The rearrangement joins TRBV5-1 to TRBJ2-7; possibly TRBD2 for D (5 bases). The V gene lost 5 bases and the J gene lost 0 bases, with 12 bases spanning the gap. This CDR3 has 14 residues. Germline CDR1 is SGHRS and CDR2 is YFSETQ. The chain's CDR3 is CASRDDTSSYEQYF. The DNA of the CDR3 is TGCGCCAGCAGAGACGACACTAGCTCCTACGAGCAGTACTTC.